This T cell receptor beta chain was identified in a study of T cell responses to AZD1222 COVID-19 vaccine. At the level of the study: Pooled samples include second doses given at about 4 or 12 weeks.

Trimming removed 6 bases at V and 6 bases at J, with 12 bases between. Germline V gives CDR1 MNHNY, CDR2 SVGAGI (reference sequence). This CDR3 is built from 14 residues. Sequencing used immunoSEQ multiplex PCR; TCRdb keeps in-frame clones, though not all of them. The sample contains about 150,000 clones, about 88% of which appear only once. The sequence came from an adult in good health. The material was peripheral blood, obtained on day 0 of AZD1222 vaccination. This rearrangement joins TRBV6-6 to TRBJ1-6, with TRBD1 as a possible D gene (5 bases). This chain's CDR3 is CASSPQGGNSPLHF. In DNA, the CDR3 is TGTGCCAGCAGCCCCCAGGGCGGTAATTCACCCCTCCACTTT.